This T cell receptor beta chain was observed in a study of cytomegalovirus exposure and HLA in healthy donors. Study summary: Around 87 million unique TCRs, all from HLA-typed donors, were included in an early release of the data. Study results and limitations: Researchers reported from a later analysis that most CMV-associated TCR beta chains appeared HLA-restricted. A later examination showed that TCR association rates differed by HLA locus, with DRB1 most and HLA-C fewest.

Only a few counts were recorded for this clone. What it recognizes is unknown. 13 Jbeta primers and 60 Vbeta primers were used for the PCR. Sequenced by immunoSEQ multiplex PCR; TCRdb stores in-frame clones only, minus some. The data contain 100,000 to 150,000 clones, around 72% of them singletons. Sequenced sample: PBMCs. This TCR derives from a woman younger than 30 in good health and CMV-seronegative.

The CDR3 bases are TGCGCCAGCAGCCAAGACCTGGTGAGCGAGCACTACGAGCAGTACTTC. Translation gives CASSQDLVSEHYEQYF. The gene calls are TRBV4-1 and TRBJ2-7; D gene uncertain. CDR1 is MGHRA and CDR2 is YSYEKL in the germline V gene. The CDR3 runs to 16 residues. The V end lost 0 bases, the J end lost 3 bases, and 15 bases lay between the germline ends.